These T cell receptor beta chains were read from a single sample in a study of response to subunit inactivated influenza vaccine. TCRdb redid the calling of the RT-PCR reads with MiXCR, one entry per CDR3 protein. The sample lists more than 500,000 distinct CDR3 sequences; approximately 11% were seen once. This same sample was also taken into another study, of T cells expressing NK-cell markers.

The source was PBMCs from blood, collected on the day of vaccination. The source is a middle-aged man who received an inactivated influenza vaccine. Both conserved end residues are part of each CDR3. The D gene is left open where the match is weak. Expanded clones get a size class; other rows say once, few or many, or leave the size out.

V gene	J gene	clone size	D gene	CDR3 protein	CDR3 DNA
TRBV29-1	TRBJ1-1	.	.	CSVEVGGANTEAFF	TGCAGCGTTGAAGTCGGAGGGGCCAACACTGAAGCTTTCTTT
TRBV28	TRBJ1-5	many	TRBD1	CASSPGGQGFSQGQPQHF	TGTGCCAGCAGCCCCGGGGGACAGGGGTTTTCGCAGGGTCAGCCCCAGCATTTT
TRBV7-9	TRBJ2-1	many	.	CASSADIGEQFF	TGTGCCAGCAGCGCAGATATAGGAGAGCAGTTCTTC
TRBV12-3/TRBV12-4	TRBJ1-2	few	TRBD1	CASSRDRAGGYTF	TGTGCCAGCAGTCGGGACAGGGCGGGTGGCTACACCTTC
TRBV20-1	TRBJ2-1	.	TRBD2	CSPPPGGGSYNEQFF	TGCAGTCCCCCCCCGGGGGGGGGCTCCTACAATGAGCAGTTCTTC
TRBV7-9	TRBJ1-2	few	TRBD1	CASSEGGAGYTF	TGTGCCAGCAGCGAAGGGGGCGCTGGCTACACCTTC
TRBV29-1	TRBJ2-7	few	.	CSVQGSGTQLYEQYF	TGCAGCGTTCAAGGTTCCGGGACTCAACTCTACGAGCAGTACTTC
TRBV29-1	TRBJ1-2	.	.	CSVVKGYGYTF	TGCAGCGTTGTAAAGGGATATGGCTACACCTTC
TRBV6-2/TRBV6-3	TRBJ2-1	.	TRBD2	CASSHTVMLAGGSYNEQFF	TGTGCCAGCAGCCATACAGTAATGCTAGCGGGGGGTTCCTACAATGAGCAGTTCTTC
TRBV27	TRBJ2-3	few	TRBD2	CASSPRRLAGTDTQYF	TGTGCCAGCAGTCCCCGGCGACTAGCGGGCACAGATACGCAGTATTTT
TRBV7-9	TRBJ1-2	many	.	CASSPIGQILNYGYTF	TGTGCCAGCAGCCCAATCGGACAGATCCTAAACTATGGCTACACCTTC
TRBV2	TRBJ2-7	.	.	CASRRSSSYEQYF	TGTGCCAGCAGGAGGAGCAGCTCCTACGAGCAGTACTTC
TRBV13	TRBJ1-2	.	TRBD1	CASSLWAGGRYGYTF	TGTGCCAGCAGCTTATGGGCAGGGGGACGATATGGCTACACCTTC
TRBV7-8	TRBJ2-1	few	TRBD2	CASSDKLWGSGLSSYNEQFF	TGTGCCAGCAGCGATAAACTGTGGGGTAGCGGGCTGAGCTCCTACAATGAGCAGTTCTTC
TRBV28	TRBJ1-1	many	TRBD1	CASSRIRDRALNTEAFF	TGTGCCAGCAGTCGGATCCGGGACAGGGCTTTGAACACTGAAGCTTTCTTT
TRBV7-2	TRBJ2-7	few	.	CASSLAAGATYEQYF	TGTGCCAGCAGCTTAGCTGCGGGGGCAACCTACGAGCAGTACTTC
TRBV2	TRBJ2-5	.	TRBD2	CACGGRKETQYF	TGTGCCTGCGGGGGACGCAAAGAGACCCAGTACTTC
TRBV28	TRBJ2-3	many	TRBD1	CASSEALGTGNQDTQYF	TGTGCCAGCAGTGAAGCCCTCGGGACAGGCAACCAAGATACGCAGTATTTT
TRBV29-1	TRBJ2-7	many	.	CSAQRGHEQYF	TGCAGCGCCCAAAGAGGGCACGAGCAGTACTTC
TRBV5-1	TRBJ1-4	many	TRBD1	CASSSGGIQGARNEKLFF	TGCGCCAGCAGCTCCGGGGGGATTCAGGGGGCGCGGAATGAAAAACTGTTTTTT
TRBV6-2/TRBV6-3	TRBJ1-5	few	.	CASSYFGPGQPQHF	TGTGCCAGCAGTTACTTTGGCCCGGGACAGCCCCAGCATTTT
TRBV27	TRBJ2-7	few	TRBD1	CASRKGQRGYEQYF	TGTGCCAGCAGAAAGGGACAGCGAGGCTACGAGCAGTACTTC
TRBV10-3	TRBJ2-1	many	TRBD2	CAIRIAGNYNEQFF	TGTGCCATCAGAATAGCGGGAAACTACAATGAGCAGTTCTTC
TRBV3-1	TRBJ2-1	.	TRBD2	CASSQGSLAGGALTSYNEQFF	TGTGCCAGCAGCCAAGGTTCCCTAGCGGGAGGGGCTTTGACCTCCTACAATGAGCAGTTCTTC
TRBV5-1	TRBJ2-1	few	TRBD2	CASSLGLAGGDLTEQFF	TGCGCCAGCAGCTTGGGGCTAGCGGGAGGAGACCTCACTGAGCAGTTCTTC
TRBV4-1	TRBJ2-7	few	TRBD1	CASSQDTGGWYEQYF	TGCGCCAGCAGCCAAGATACAGGGGGCTGGTACGAGCAGTACTTC
TRBV20-1	TRBJ1-1	.	.	CSAADSWVIGEAFF	TGCAGTGCTGCCGACTCGTGGGTCATTGGTGAAGCTTTCTTT
TRBV6-2/TRBV6-3	TRBJ2-7	.	.	CASAPGRSRTYEQYF	TGTGCCAGCGCCCCGGGCAGGAGCAGGACCTACGAGCAGTACTTC
TRBV7-2	TRBJ1-4	many	.	CASSNSRRNNEKLFF	TGTGCCAGCAGCAACAGCAGGCGTAATAATGAAAAACTGTTTTTT
TRBV5-1	TRBJ2-3	few	.	CASKPTGTDTQYF	TGCGCCAGCAAGCCTACAGGCACAGATACGCAGTATTTT
TRBV4-1	TRBJ1-2	.	.	CASSQDVGGYGYTF	TGCGCCAGCAGCCAAGATGTGGGAGGGTATGGCTACACCTTC
TRBV6-2/TRBV6-3	TRBJ2-1	.	.	CATKLRRGPLAYNEQFF	TGTGCCACCAAGCTACGACGCGGGCCCCTGGCCTACAATGAGCAGTTCTTC
TRBV25-1	TRBJ2-6	few	.	CASSEGGANVLTF	TGTGCCAGCAGTGAAGGTGGGGCCAACGTCCTGACTTTC
TRBV6-2/TRBV6-3	TRBJ2-1	few	TRBD2	CASSYLHTSGSNNEQFF	TGTGCCAGCAGTTACTTACATACTAGCGGGAGCAACAATGAGCAGTTCTTC
TRBV9	TRBJ2-2	.	TRBD1	CASSPHTGGNTGELFF	TGTGCCAGCAGCCCTCACACAGGGGGGAACACCGGGGAGCTGTTTTTT
TRBV25-1	TRBJ1-5	many	.	CASRGGDNQPQHF	TGTGCCAGCAGGGGGGGTGACAATCAGCCCCAGCATTTT